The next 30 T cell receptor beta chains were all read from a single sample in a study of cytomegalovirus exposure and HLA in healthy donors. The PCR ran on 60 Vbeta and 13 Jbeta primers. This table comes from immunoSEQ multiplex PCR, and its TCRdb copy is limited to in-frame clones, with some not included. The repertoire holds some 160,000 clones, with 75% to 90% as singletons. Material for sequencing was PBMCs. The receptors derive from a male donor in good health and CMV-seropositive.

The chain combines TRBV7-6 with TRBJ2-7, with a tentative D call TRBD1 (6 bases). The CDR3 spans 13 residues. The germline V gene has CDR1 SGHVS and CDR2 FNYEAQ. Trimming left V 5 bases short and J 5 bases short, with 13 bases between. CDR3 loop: CASSPGQINEQYF. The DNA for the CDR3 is TGTGCCAGCAGCCCCGGACAGATTAACGAGCAGTACTTC. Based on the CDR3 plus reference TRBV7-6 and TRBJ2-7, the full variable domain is GAGVSQSPRYKVTKRGQDVALRCDPISGHVSLYWYRQALGQGPEFLTYFNYEAQQDKSGLPNDRFSAERPEGSISTLTIQRTEQRDSAMYRCASSPGQINEQYFGPGTRLTVT.

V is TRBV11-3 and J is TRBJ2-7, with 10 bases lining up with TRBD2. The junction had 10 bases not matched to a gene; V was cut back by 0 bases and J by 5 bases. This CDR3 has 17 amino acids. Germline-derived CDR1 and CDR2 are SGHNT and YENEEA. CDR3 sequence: CASSLDLRLAGSHEQYF. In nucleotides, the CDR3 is TGTGCCAGCAGCTTAGATTTGCGACTAGCGGGTTCCCACGAGCAGTACTTC. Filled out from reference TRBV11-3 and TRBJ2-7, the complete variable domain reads EAGVVQSPRYKIIEKKQPVAFWCNPISGHNTLYWYLQNLGQGPELLIRYENEEAVDDSQLPKDRFSAERLKGVDSTLKIQPAELGDSAVYLCASSLDLRLAGSHEQYFGPGTRLTVT.

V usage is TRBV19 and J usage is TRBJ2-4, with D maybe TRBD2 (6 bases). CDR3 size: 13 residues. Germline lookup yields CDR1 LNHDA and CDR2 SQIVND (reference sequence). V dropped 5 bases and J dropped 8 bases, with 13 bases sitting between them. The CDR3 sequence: CASSLGREDIQYF. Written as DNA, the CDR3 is TGTGCCAGTAGTCTCGGTAGGGAGGACATTCAGTACTTC.

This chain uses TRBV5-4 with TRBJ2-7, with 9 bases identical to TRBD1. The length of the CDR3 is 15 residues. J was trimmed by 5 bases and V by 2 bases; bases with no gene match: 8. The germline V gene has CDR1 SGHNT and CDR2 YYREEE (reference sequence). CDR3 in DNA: TGTGCCAGCAGCTTCCCCGGGACAGGGAGCCACGAGCAGTACTTC. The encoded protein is CASSFPGTGSHEQYF.

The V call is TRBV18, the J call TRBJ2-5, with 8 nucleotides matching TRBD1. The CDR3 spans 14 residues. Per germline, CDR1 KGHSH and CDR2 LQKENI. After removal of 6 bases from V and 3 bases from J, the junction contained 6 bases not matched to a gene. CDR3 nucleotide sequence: TGTGCCAGCTCGTCCGGGACAGGTGAAGAGACCCAGTACTTC. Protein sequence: CASSSGTGEETQYF.

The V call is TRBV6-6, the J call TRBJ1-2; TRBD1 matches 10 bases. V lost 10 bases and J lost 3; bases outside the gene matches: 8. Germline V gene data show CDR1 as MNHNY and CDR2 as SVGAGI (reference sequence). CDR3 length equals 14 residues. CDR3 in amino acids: CAIAAGTGDYGYTF. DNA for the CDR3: TGTGCCATCGCTGCTGGGACAGGGGACTATGGCTACACCTTC.

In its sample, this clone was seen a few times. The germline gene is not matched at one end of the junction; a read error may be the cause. CDR3 DNA sequence: TGTTCCAGCAGCGTGACTACGAATGAGCAGTTCTTC. Translating it yields CSSSVTTNEQFF. The rearrangement uses TRBV7-9 and TRBJ2-1; D possibly corresponds to TRBD2 (5 bases). The CDR3 sequence is 12 residues long. In germline, CDR1 is SEHNR, CDR2 FQNEAQ (reference sequence).

The DNA for the CDR3 is TGTGCCAGCAGCAGTACAGGGGTGACCTACGAGCAGTACTTC. It codes for CASSSTGVTYEQYF. V usage is TRBV7-2 and J usage is TRBJ2-7; 7 positions agree with TRBD1. Germline CDR1 SGHTA, CDR2 FQGNSA. The CDR3 is made up of 14 amino acids. The V gene end was trimmed by 5 bases and the J gene end by 2 bases; junction bases not matched to a gene: 6.

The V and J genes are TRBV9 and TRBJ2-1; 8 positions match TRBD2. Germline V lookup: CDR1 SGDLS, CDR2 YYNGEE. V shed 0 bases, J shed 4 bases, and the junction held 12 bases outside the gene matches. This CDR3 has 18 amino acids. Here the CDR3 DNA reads TGTGCCAGCAGCGTAGGGGTTCGATTAGCGGGGTTGTACAATGAGCAGTTCTTC. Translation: CASSVGVRLAGLYNEQFF.

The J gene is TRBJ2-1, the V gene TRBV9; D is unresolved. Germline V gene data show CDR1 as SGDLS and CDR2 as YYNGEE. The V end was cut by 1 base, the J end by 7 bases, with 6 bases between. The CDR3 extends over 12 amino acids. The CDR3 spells CASSVPSNEQFF. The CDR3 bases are TGTGCCAGCAGCGTACCCTCTAATGAGCAGTTCTTC.

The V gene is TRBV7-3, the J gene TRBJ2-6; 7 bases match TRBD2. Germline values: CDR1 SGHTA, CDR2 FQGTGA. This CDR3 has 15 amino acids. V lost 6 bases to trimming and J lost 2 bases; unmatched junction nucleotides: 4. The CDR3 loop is CASSPAGAGANVLTF. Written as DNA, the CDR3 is TGTGCCAGCAGTCCCGCGGGGGCTGGGGCCAACGTCCTGACTTTC.

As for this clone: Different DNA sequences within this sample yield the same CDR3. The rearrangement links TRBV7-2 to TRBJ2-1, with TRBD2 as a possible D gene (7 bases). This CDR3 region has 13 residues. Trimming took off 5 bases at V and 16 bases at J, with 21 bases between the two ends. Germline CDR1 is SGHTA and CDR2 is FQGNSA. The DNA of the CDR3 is TGTGCCAGCAGCCAAGGGGAGGGGGGCCATTCCTTCTTC. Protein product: CASSQGEGGHSFF.

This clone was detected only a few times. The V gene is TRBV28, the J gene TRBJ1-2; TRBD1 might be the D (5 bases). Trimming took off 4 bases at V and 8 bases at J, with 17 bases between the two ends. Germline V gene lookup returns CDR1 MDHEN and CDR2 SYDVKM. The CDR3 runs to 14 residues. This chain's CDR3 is CASSSATVPIGYTF. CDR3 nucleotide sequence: TGTGCCAGCAGTTCCGCGACAGTTCCTATCGGCTACACCTTC.

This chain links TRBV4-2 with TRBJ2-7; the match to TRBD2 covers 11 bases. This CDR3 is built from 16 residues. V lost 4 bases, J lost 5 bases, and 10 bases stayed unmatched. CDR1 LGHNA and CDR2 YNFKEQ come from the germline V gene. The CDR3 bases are TGTGCCAGCAGCCGAACTAGCGGGAGCGGGCGCGACGAGCAGTACTTC. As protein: CASSRTSGSGRDEQYF.

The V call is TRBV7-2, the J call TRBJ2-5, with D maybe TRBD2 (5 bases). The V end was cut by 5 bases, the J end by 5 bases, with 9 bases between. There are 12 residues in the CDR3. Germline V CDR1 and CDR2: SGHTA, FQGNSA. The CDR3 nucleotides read TGTGCCAGCAGCCCCCGGACTGAGACCCAGTACTTC. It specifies CASSPRTETQYF. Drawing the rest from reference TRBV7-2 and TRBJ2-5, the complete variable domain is GAGVSQSPSNKVTEKGKDVELRCDPISGHTALYWYRQSLGQGLEFLIYFQGNSAPDKSGLPSDRFSAERTGGSVSTLTIQRTQQEDSAVYLCASSPRTETQYFGPGTRLLVL.

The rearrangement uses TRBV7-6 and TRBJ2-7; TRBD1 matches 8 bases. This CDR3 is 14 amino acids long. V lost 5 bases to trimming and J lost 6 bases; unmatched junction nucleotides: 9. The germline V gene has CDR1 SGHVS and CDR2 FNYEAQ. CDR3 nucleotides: TGTGCCAGCAGCAGACCGGGACAGGCGGGCGAGCAGTACTTC. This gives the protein CASSRPGQAGEQYF.

CDR3 nucleotides: TGTGCCAGCAGCTTAGAGGCAGGTTCCTACGAGCAGTACTTC. The encoded protein is CASSLEAGSYEQYF. The rearrangement uses TRBV7-2 and TRBJ2-7, with D hard to call. Trimming took 1 base from V and 1 from J, leaving 8 bases between them. The CDR3 spans 14 residues. Per germline, CDR1 SGHTA and CDR2 FQGNSA.

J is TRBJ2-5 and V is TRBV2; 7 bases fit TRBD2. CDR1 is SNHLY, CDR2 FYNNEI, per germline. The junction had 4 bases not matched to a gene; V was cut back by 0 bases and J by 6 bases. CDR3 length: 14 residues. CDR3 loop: CASSEAVGGKTQYF. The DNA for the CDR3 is TGTGCCAGCAGTGAAGCGGTGGGGGGGAAGACCCAGTACTTC.

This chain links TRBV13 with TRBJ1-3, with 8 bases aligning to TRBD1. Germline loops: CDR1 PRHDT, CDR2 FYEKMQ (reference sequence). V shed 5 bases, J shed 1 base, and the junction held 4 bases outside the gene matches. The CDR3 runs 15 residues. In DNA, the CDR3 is TGTGCCAGCAGCCTCCGGACAGGGTCTGGAAACACCATATATTTT. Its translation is CASSLRTGSGNTIYF.

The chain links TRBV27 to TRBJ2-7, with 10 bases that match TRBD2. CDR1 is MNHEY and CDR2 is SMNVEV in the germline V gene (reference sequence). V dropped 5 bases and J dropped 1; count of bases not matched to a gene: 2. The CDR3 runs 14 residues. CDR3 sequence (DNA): TGTGCCAGCAGTCCTAGCGGGAGATCCTACGAGCAGTACTTC. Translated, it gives CASSPSGRSYEQYF.

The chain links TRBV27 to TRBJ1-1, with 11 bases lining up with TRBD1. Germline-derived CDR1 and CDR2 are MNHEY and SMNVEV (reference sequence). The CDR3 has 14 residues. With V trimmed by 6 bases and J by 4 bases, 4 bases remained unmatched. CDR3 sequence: CASRPGTGGTEAFF. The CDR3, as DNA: TGTGCCAGCAGGCCTGGGACAGGGGGCACTGAAGCTTTCTTT.

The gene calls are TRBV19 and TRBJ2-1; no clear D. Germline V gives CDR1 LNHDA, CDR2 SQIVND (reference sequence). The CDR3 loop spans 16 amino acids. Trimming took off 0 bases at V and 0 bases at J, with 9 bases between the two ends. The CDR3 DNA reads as TGTGCCAGTAGTATAGACTCCTCGAGCTCCTACAATGAGCAGTTCTTC. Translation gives CASSIDSSSSYNEQFF.

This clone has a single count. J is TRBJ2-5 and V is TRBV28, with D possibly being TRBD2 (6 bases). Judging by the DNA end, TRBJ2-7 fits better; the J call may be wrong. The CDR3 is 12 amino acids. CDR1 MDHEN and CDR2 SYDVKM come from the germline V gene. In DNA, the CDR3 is TGTGCCAGCGGGGACTTTCCCTACGAGCAGTACTTC. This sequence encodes CASGDFPYEQYF.

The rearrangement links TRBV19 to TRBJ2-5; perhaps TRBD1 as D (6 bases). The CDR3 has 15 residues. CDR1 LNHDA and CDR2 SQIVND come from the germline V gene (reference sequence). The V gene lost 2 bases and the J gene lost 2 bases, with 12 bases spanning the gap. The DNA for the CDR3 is TGTGCCAGTAGTATAAGGAGAGGGGGACAAGAGACCCAGTACTTC. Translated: CASSIRRGGQETQYF.

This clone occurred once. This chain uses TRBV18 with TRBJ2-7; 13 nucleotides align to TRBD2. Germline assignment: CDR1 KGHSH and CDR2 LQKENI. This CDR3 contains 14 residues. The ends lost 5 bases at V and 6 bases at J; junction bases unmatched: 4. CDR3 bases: TGTGCCAGCTCAACCGGACTAGCGGGAGTCGAGCAGTACTTC. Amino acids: CASSTGLAGVEQYF.

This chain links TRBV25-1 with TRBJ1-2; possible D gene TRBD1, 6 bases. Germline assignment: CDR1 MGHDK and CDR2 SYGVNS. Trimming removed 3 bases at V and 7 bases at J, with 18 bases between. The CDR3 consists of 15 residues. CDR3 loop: CASSESRTAFSGYTF. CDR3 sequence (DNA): TGTGCCAGCAGTGAGTCTCGGACAGCATTTAGTGGCTACACCTTC.

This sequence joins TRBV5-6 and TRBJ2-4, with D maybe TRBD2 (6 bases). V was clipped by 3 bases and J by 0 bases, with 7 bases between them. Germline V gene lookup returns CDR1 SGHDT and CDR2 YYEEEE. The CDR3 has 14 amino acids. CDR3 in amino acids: CASSWGVAKNIQYF. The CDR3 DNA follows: TGTGCCAGCAGCTGGGGGGTAGCCAAAAACATTCAGTACTTC.

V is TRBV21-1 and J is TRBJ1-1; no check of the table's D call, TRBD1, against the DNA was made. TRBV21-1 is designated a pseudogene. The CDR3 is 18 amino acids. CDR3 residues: CARPSLGQLMRSNTEAFF. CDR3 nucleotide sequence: TGTGCCAGACCTTCCCTGGGACAGTTAATGCGTTCGAACACTGAAGCTTTCTTT.

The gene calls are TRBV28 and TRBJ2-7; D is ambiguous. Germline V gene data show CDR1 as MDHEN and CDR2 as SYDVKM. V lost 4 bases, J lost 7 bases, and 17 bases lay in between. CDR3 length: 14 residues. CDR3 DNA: TGTGCCAGCAGTTCCGGAGCTGGGTCGGCGGAGCAGTACTTC. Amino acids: CASSSGAGSAEQYF.

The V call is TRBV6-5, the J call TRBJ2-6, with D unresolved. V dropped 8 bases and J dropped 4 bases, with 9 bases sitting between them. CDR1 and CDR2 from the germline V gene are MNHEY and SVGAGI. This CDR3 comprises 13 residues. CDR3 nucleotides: TGTGCCAGCCGAGGCGCGGGGGCCAACGTCCTGACTTTC. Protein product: CASRGAGANVLTF.